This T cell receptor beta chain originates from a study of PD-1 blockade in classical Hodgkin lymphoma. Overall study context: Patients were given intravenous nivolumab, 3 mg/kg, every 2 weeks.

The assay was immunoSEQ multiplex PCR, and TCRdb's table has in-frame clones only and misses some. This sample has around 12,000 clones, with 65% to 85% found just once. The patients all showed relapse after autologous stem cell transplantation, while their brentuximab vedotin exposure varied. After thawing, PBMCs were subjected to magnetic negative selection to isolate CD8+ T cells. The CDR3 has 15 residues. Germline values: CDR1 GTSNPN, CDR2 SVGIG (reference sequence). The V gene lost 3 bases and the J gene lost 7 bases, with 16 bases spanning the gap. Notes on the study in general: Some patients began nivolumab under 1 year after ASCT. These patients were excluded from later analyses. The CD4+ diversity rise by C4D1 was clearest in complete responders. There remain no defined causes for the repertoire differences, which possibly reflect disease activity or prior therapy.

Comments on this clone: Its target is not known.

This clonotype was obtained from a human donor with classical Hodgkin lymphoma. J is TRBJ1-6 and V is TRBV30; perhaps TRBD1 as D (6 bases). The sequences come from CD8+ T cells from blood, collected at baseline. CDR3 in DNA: TGTGCCTGGAGGCCTTACAGGGTGGCGAATTCACCCCTCCACTTT. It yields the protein CAWRPYRVANSPLHF. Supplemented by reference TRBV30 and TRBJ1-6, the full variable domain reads SQTIHQWPATLVQPVGSPLSLECTVEGTSNPNLYWYRQAAGRGLQLLFYSVGIGQISSEVPQNLSASRPQDRQFILSSKKLLLSDSGFYLCAWRPYRVANSPLHFGNGTRLTVT.